Shown below are 25 T cell receptor beta chains from a single sample sequenced in a study of blood T cell repertoires in COVID-19. Measured with immunoSEQ multiplex PCR; TCRdb has only the in-frame clones, and not every one. The data contain nearly 350,000 clones, approximately 89% of them singletons. Input material: peripheral blood. Source of these receptors: a woman aged 18 to 35 who had recovered from COVID-19.

The J gene is TRBJ1-1, the V gene TRBV27; no clear D. Looked up from germline, CDR1 is MNHEY and CDR2 is SMNVEV (reference sequence). V lost 5 bases and J lost 1, with 8 bases in between. The CDR3 totals 13 residues. The chain's CDR3 is CASSPVSNTEAFF. Here the CDR3 DNA reads TGTGCCAGCAGTCCGGTATCGAACACTGAAGCTTTCTTT.

The chain recombines TRBV9 with TRBJ2-3, with 8 bases matching TRBD2. This CDR3 contains 14 residues. V lost 4 bases to trimming and J lost 4 bases; unmatched junction nucleotides: 5. CDR1 SGDLS and CDR2 YYNGEE come from the germline V gene. CDR3 nucleotide sequence: TGTGCCAGCAGCTTCGGGACTAGGGCAGATACGCAGTATTTT. This gives the protein CASSFGTRADTQYF. The full variable domain, its missing parts supplied by reference TRBV9 and TRBJ2-3, is DSGVTQTPKHLITATGQRVTLRCSPRSGDLSVYWYQQSLDQGLQFLIQYYNGEERAKGNILERFSAQQFPDLHSELNLSSLELGDSALYFCASSFGTRADTQYFGPGTRLTVL.

The CDR3 reads CASSSDRGRGGPQHF. The DNA for the CDR3 is TGTGCCAGCAGCTCGGACAGGGGCCGGGGTGGGCCCCAGCATTTT. V usage is TRBV5-5 and J usage is TRBJ1-5; 9 bases fit TRBD1. The junction had 10 bases not matched to a gene; V was cut back by 3 bases and J by 9 bases. Germline V gene sequence: CDR1 SGHKS, CDR2 YYEKEE (reference sequence). This CDR3 has 15 amino acids.

This clone was found once. This chain uses TRBV7-9 with TRBJ1-1; maybe TRBD1 (5 bases). V lost 8 bases and J 5 bases, leaving 9 bases between the germline ends. CDR1 and CDR2 (germline): SEHNR, FQNEAQ (reference sequence). This CDR3 spans 11 amino acids. CDR3: CASGGETEAFF. As DNA, the CDR3 is TGTGCCAGCGGGGGGGAGACTGAAGCTTTCTTT.

This sequence joins TRBV29-1 and TRBJ2-4, with D tentatively TRBD1 (5 bases). The CDR3 totals 13 residues. Germline V CDR1 and CDR2: SQVTM, ANQGSEA. Trimming left V 6 bases short and J 4 bases short, with 13 bases between. In DNA, the CDR3 is TGCAGCGTAGTCAGGGTCGGTAAAAACATTCAGTACTTC. Its translation is CSVVRVGKNIQYF.

The V and J genes are TRBV7-2 and TRBJ2-5; TRBD1 is a possible D gene (6 bases). Germline V CDR1 and CDR2: SGHTA, FQGNSA. V lost 1 base and J 1 base, leaving 7 bases between the germline ends. The CDR3 is made up of 14 amino acids. The CDR3 region is CASSLVDSQETQYF. The CDR3 bases are TGTGCCAGCAGCTTAGTGGACAGCCAAGAGACCCAGTACTTC.

The J gene is TRBJ2-3, the V gene TRBV20-1; 8 positions match TRBD1. From germline, CDR1 is DFQATT and CDR2 SNEGSKA (reference sequence). CDR3 length: 15 residues. The J segment lost 5 bases and the V segment lost 3 bases, leaving 10 bases of the junction unmatched. CDR3 protein: CSASLTQGAGDTQYF. The CDR3 bases are TGCAGTGCTAGTTTAACGCAGGGGGCTGGAGATACGCAGTATTTT.

The CDR3 sequence: CSASAPGLADEQFF. The CDR3, as DNA: TGCAGTGCTAGTGCCCCGGGACTAGCGGATGAGCAGTTCTTC. The chain is built from TRBV20-1 and TRBJ2-1; 11 nucleotides match TRBD2. Per the germline V gene, CDR1 is DFQATT and CDR2 is SNEGSKA (reference sequence). CDR3 length: 14 residues. V gave up 3 bases and J gave up 8 bases; unmatched junction bases: 6.

To note about this clone: Germline is not matched at one junction end, which may reflect a read error. This rearrangement joins TRBV20-1 to TRBJ1-3, with TRBD1 as a possible D gene (6 bases). Looked up from germline, CDR1 is DFQATT and CDR2 is SNEGSKA (reference sequence). The CDR3 is 9 amino acids. The CDR3 loop reads CSANPGHSF. CDR3 nucleotides: TGCAGTGCTAACCCGGGACACTCATTT.

This chain joins TRBV9 and TRBJ1-2; 9 positions match TRBD1. The trim removed 0 bases at V and 4 bases at J, leaving 4 bases unmatched. CDR1 SGDLS and CDR2 YYNGEE come from the germline V gene. The CDR3 has 15 amino acids. CDR3 sequence reads: CASSVGGQGAYGYTF. The CDR3 coding sequence is TGTGCCAGCAGCGTAGGGGGACAGGGAGCCTATGGCTACACCTTC.

The chain combines TRBV4-1 with TRBJ2-5; D perhaps matches TRBD2 (6 bases). V was shortened by 0 bases and J by 4 bases, with 9 bases between the two germline ends. The CDR3 extends over 14 amino acids. Per the germline V gene, CDR1 is MGHRA and CDR2 is YSYEKL. The CDR3, as DNA: TGCGCCAGCAGCCAAGATCAACTAGCAGAGACCCAGTACTTC. It translates to CASSQDQLAETQYF.

The chain joins TRBV7-9 to TRBJ2-1; D not certain. This CDR3 is built from 13 residues. In germline, CDR1 is SEHNR, CDR2 FQNEAQ (reference sequence). Trimming removed 2 bases at V and 2 bases at J, with 4 bases between. The CDR3 DNA reads TGTGCCAGCAGCTTAACAACCTACAATGAGCAGTTCTTC. Its protein product is CASSLTTYNEQFF. The full variable domain, with the rest looked up from reference TRBV7-9 and TRBJ2-1, is DTGVSQNPRHKITKRGQNVTFRCDPISEHNRLYWYRQTLGQGPEFLTYFQNEAQLEKSRLLSDRFSAERPKGSFSTLEIQRTEQGDSAMYLCASSLTTYNEQFFGPGTRLTVL.

The chain is built from TRBV7-2 and TRBJ2-3; no definite D call. Germline CDR1 is SGHTA and CDR2 is FQGNSA. CDR3 size: 13 residues. Trimming shortened V by 5 bases and J by 5 bases, and 11 bases separated the two germline ends. CDR3 nucleotides: TGTGCCAGCAGCCGAAGAGGTGGAGATACGCAGTATTTT. Translation gives CASSRRGGDTQYF.

The chain joins TRBV7-2 to TRBJ2-5; possibly TRBD2 for D (5 bases). Germline values: CDR1 SGHTA, CDR2 FQGNSA. This CDR3 contains 11 residues. The V gene lost 9 bases and the J gene lost 6 bases, with 11 bases spanning the gap. CDR3 DNA: TGTGCCAGTGGCAGCGGACAGACCCAGTACTTC. This translates into CASGSGQTQYF.

The chain is built from TRBV5-6 and TRBJ2-3, with TRBD1 as a possible D gene (6 bases). The germline V gene encodes CDR1 SGHDT and CDR2 YYEEEE. The CDR3 covers 12 residues. The ends were cut back, 1 base at V and 15 bases at J, with 15 bases in the middle. The CDR3 reads CASSLRGTPQYF. CDR3 bases: TGTGCCAGCAGCTTGAGGGGGACCCCACAATATTTT.

This clone appeared a single time. The J gene is TRBJ1-4, the V gene TRBV5-5, with a weak D call TRBD1 (6 bases). V lost 4 bases to trimming and J lost 6 bases, with 22 bases between them. This CDR3 comprises 17 residues. Germline V gives CDR1 SGHKS, CDR2 YYEKEE (reference sequence). As DNA, the CDR3 is TGTGCCAGCAGCCACTTAGGTCGGGGGGCTGTCGATGAAAAACTGTTTTTT. This translates into CASSHLGRGAVDEKLFF.

The rearrangement links TRBV24-1 to TRBJ2-5; TRBD2 agrees at 9 bases. This CDR3 is 17 amino acids long. V lost 0 bases, J lost 5 bases, and 9 bases stayed unmatched. Germline loops: CDR1 KGHDR, CDR2 SFDVKD. The CDR3 DNA reads TGTGCCACCAGTGATTTGCAGACTAGCGGCCCTGTGGAGACCCAGTACTTC. This encodes CATSDLQTSGPVETQYF.

This clone showed up just once. The chain combines TRBV6-6 with TRBJ2-7, with TRBD1 matching 8 bases. CDR3 length: 15 residues. The ends lost 2 bases at V and 5 bases at J; junction bases unmatched: 8. Germline assignment: CDR1 MNHNY and CDR2 SVGAGI (reference sequence). This CDR3 reads CASSYAGGRGHEQYV. CDR3 nucleotides: TGTGCCAGCAGTTACGCAGGCGGCAGGGGGCACGAGCAGTACGTC.

This clone showed up just once. The chain couples TRBV7-2 to TRBJ2-1; TRBD1 matches 8 bases. CDR1 SGHTA and CDR2 FQGNSA come from the germline V gene. This CDR3 comprises 17 residues. The trim removed 1 base at V and 4 bases at J, leaving 9 bases unmatched. For the CDR3, the DNA is TGTGCCAGCAGCTTAGAAGGTCAGGGGGCGACGTACAATGAGCAGTTCTTC. Amino acids: CASSLEGQGATYNEQFF.

This chain links TRBV6-2 or TRBV6-3 with TRBJ2-7; no clear D. CDR1 is MNHEY and CDR2 is SVGEGT in the germline V gene. This CDR3 region has 12 residues. V lost 2 bases and J 5 bases, leaving 7 bases between the germline ends. CDR3 region: CASSYPSHEQYV. As DNA, the CDR3 is TGTGCCAGCAGTTACCCCAGTCACGAGCAGTACGTC.

The V call is TRBV6-6, the J call TRBJ2-7, with a possible D match to TRBD1 (5 bases). The V end lost 6 bases, the J end lost 3 bases, and 15 bases lay between the germline ends. This CDR3 has 14 residues. Per the germline V gene, CDR1 is MNHNY and CDR2 is SVGAGI (reference sequence). Here the CDR3 reads CASRLIKDSYEQYV. The CDR3 DNA reads TGTGCCAGCAGGCTGATAAAAGACAGCTACGAGCAGTACGTC.

The J gene is TRBJ2-3, the V gene TRBV30; 10 nucleotides line up with TRBD2. V shed 2 bases, J shed 0 bases, and the junction held 8 bases outside the gene matches. Per germline, CDR1 GTSNPN and CDR2 SVGIG (reference sequence). The CDR3 runs to 17 residues. The CDR3 DNA is TGTGCCTGGAGTCCCCGGACTAGCGGAGTTAGCACAGATACGCAGTATTTT. It yields the protein CAWSPRTSGVSTDTQYF.

J is TRBJ1-3 and V is TRBV5-5; D perhaps matches TRBD1 (6 bases). V gave up 4 bases and J gave up 0 bases, with 20 bases separating them. The CDR3 has 18 amino acids. Germline V CDR1 and CDR2: SGHKS, YYEKEE (reference sequence). The CDR3 loop reads CASSLRGDTTYSGNTIYF. The CDR3 nucleotides read TGTGCCAGCAGCCTCCGGGGGGACACCACTTACTCTGGAAACACCATATATTTT. The whole variable domain, remainder taken from reference TRBV5-5 and TRBJ1-3, is DAGVTQSPTHLIKTRGQQVTLRCSPISGHKSVSWYQQVLGQGPQFIFQYYEKEERGRGNFPDRFSARQFPNYSSELNVNALLLGDSALYLCASSLRGDTTYSGNTIYFGEGSWLTVV.

Points on this clone: The sample holds other DNA sequences that translate to the same CDR3. The chain joins TRBV30 to TRBJ1-2; D is undetermined. V lost 0 bases and J lost 0, with 8 bases in between. The CDR3 covers 14 residues. CDR1 and CDR2 (germline): GTSNPN, SVGIG (reference sequence). The CDR3 coding sequence is TGTGCCTGGAGTGTACCCGGAGCTAACTATGGCTACACCTTC. It translates to CAWSVPGANYGYTF. The full variable domain, rest sourced from reference TRBV30 and TRBJ1-2, is SQTIHQWPATLVQPVGSPLSLECTVEGTSNPNLYWYRQAAGRGLQLLFYSVGIGQISSEVPQNLSASRPQDRQFILSSKKLLLSDSGFYLCAWSVPGANYGYTFGSGTRLTVV.

The chain joins TRBV6-2 or TRBV6-3 to TRBJ2-7, with TRBD2 matching 7 bases. Germline V gene sequence: CDR1 MNHEY, CDR2 SVGEGT. V trimming: 6 bases; J trimming: 4 bases; junction bases outside the gene matches: 9. This CDR3 contains 14 residues. The CDR3 region has the DNA TGTGCCAGCAGCCTAAGCGGGAACCTTTACGAGCAGTACGTC. It translates to CASSLSGNLYEQYV.